This passage covers 21 T cell receptor beta chains from one sample sequenced in a study of cytomegalovirus exposure and HLA in healthy donors. Vbeta (60) and Jbeta (13) primers were used in the PCR. TCRdb's copy holds only in-frame clones and misses some; the assay was immunoSEQ multiplex PCR. The data contain about 89,000 clones, roughly 80% of them singletons. Sequencing input: PBMCs. The source is a male donor in good health and CMV-seronegative.

This chain uses TRBV11-2 with TRBJ1-2, with D hard to call. CDR1 and CDR2 from the germline V gene are SGHAT and FQNNGV. V lost 2 bases and J lost 4, with 8 bases in between. CDR3 length: 13 residues. Here the CDR3 reads CASSLSEAYGYTF. The CDR3, as DNA: TGTGCCAGCAGCTTAAGCGAGGCCTATGGCTACACCTTC.

Only one count was recorded for this clone. The chain is built from TRBV6-5 and TRBJ2-3; 12 bases map to TRBD2. V shed 5 bases and J 6 bases; nucleotides not matched to a gene: 6. The length of the CDR3 is 15 residues. Germline V gene data show CDR1 as MNHEY and CDR2 as SVGAGI. The CDR3 bases are TGTGCCAGCAGTCCTAGCGGGGGGGCCCGTGATACGCAGTATTTT. Protein product: CASSPSGGARDTQYF.

V gene TRBV19 combines with J gene TRBJ1-1; D is undetermined. Looked up from germline, CDR1 is LNHDA and CDR2 is SQIVND (reference sequence). The V end was cut by 5 bases, the J end by 1 base, with 5 bases between. The CDR3 has 12 amino acids. Here the CDR3 DNA reads TGTGCCAGTAGTTATAGGAACACTGAAGCTTTCTTT. Protein sequence: CASSYRNTEAFF.

In the case of this clone: At the DNA level, this CDR3 is encoded by other sequences in the same sample as well. The gene calls are TRBV27 and TRBJ2-5; the match to TRBD1 covers 9 bases. J lost 4 bases, V lost 6 bases, and 9 bases had no gene match. The CDR3 is 15 residues long. Germline values: CDR1 MNHEY, CDR2 SMNVEV (reference sequence). CDR3 nucleotide sequence: TGTGCCAGCAGCTCCCCGACAGGGGGAGGAGAGACCCAGTACTTC. It translates to CASSSPTGGGETQYF.

J is TRBJ2-5 and V is TRBV7-9, with 7 bases fitting TRBD1. CDR1 SEHNR and CDR2 FQNEAQ come from the germline V gene (reference sequence). CDR3 length: 15 amino acids. J was trimmed by 5 bases and V by 4 bases; bases with no gene match: 10. The CDR3 region has the DNA TGTGCCAGCAGCTCCTTTCACGACAGGGTTGAGACCCAGTACTTC. Amino acids: CASSSFHDRVETQYF.

The rearrangement joins TRBV5-1 to TRBJ2-7, with TRBD1 identical over 7 bases. The V and J ends lost 0 bases and 4 bases, in that order; junction bases with no gene match: 10. CDR3 length: 16 amino acids. Germline loops: CDR1 SGHRS, CDR2 YFSETQ. The CDR3 DNA reads as TGCGCCAGCAGCTTGGGGCAGGGGGTGATCTCGTACGAGCAGTACTTC. Translating gives CASSLGQGVISYEQYF.

V usage is TRBV6-5 and J usage is TRBJ1-1; 7 nucleotides agree with TRBD1. CDR3 size: 14 residues. J was trimmed by 4 bases and V by 2 bases; bases with no gene match: 4. Per the germline V gene, CDR1 is MNHEY and CDR2 is SVGAGI. The CDR3 protein is CASSYLQGVTEAFF. CDR3 DNA sequence: TGTGCCAGCAGTTACCTCCAGGGGGTCACTGAAGCTTTCTTT.

As for this clone: Different DNA sequences within this sample yield the same CDR3. The V and J genes are TRBV5-6 and TRBJ2-7; D is possibly TRBD2 (5 bases). V gave up 2 bases and J gave up 3 bases, with 6 bases separating them. CDR3 size: 12 residues. Germline CDR1 reads SGHDT; CDR2 reads YYEEEE. The CDR3 region is CASSLSGYEQYF. DNA for the CDR3: TGTGCCAGCAGCTTAAGCGGCTACGAGCAGTACTTC.

The chain employs TRBV9 and TRBJ2-7; TRBD1 might be the D (6 bases). The CDR3 length is 17 residues. V was cut by 0 bases and J by 2 bases, with 18 bases left in between. Germline V gives CDR1 SGDLS, CDR2 YYNGEE. The CDR3: CASSVGINRVEPYEQYF. The DNA for the CDR3 is TGTGCCAGCAGCGTAGGGATAAACAGGGTAGAGCCCTACGAGCAGTACTTC. The whole variable domain, remainder taken from reference TRBV9 and TRBJ2-7, is DSGVTQTPKHLITATGQRVTLRCSPRSGDLSVYWYQQSLDQGLQFLIQYYNGEERAKGNILERFSAQQFPDLHSELNLSSLELGDSALYFCASSVGINRVEPYEQYFGPGTRLTVT.

The J gene is TRBJ2-1, the V gene TRBV11-2, with TRBD2 matching over 7 bases. With 3 bases clipped from V and 2 bases from J, the junction kept 4 bases outside the gene matches. This CDR3 comprises 15 residues. Germline V gene sequence: CDR1 SGHAT, CDR2 FQNNGV. CDR3 DNA sequence: TGTGCCAGCAGCTTTGCTAGCGGTCCCTACAATGAGCAGTTCTTC. Translation gives CASSFASGPYNEQFF.

The CDR3 region is CASSPLAGAGDTQYF. DNA of the CDR3: TGTGCCAGCTCACCCCTAGCGGGAGCGGGGGATACGCAGTATTTT. V usage is TRBV18 and J usage is TRBJ2-3; 10 bases map to TRBD2. Germline V lookup: CDR1 KGHSH, CDR2 LQKENI. Trimming removed 3 bases from V and 6 bases from J; junction bases left unmatched: 6. This CDR3 has 15 residues.

This clone was observed a handful of times. This chain uses TRBV28 with TRBJ1-2; D is undetermined. The V gene's germline CDR1 is MDHEN and CDR2 SYDVKM. Trimming pared 8 bases from V and 1 base from J, leaving 11 bases between. The CDR3 is 13 residues long. CDR3 amino acids: CASLSSRNYGYTF. The CDR3 DNA reads as TGTGCCAGCCTCTCGTCCCGTAACTATGGCTACACCTTC.

The CDR3 here is CASSLDTHNSPLHF. The CDR3, as DNA: TGTGCCAGCAGCTTGGACACTCATAATTCACCCCTCCACTTT. The chain carries TRBV7-9 and TRBJ1-6, with D possibly being TRBD1 (5 bases). Per the germline V gene, CDR1 is SEHNR and CDR2 is FQNEAQ (reference sequence). This CDR3 has 14 amino acids. With 3 bases removed from V and 5 bases from J, the gap between germline ends came to 8 bases.

The chain has TRBV6-5 and TRBJ1-2, with 9 bases aligning to TRBD1. Germline CDR1 and CDR2: MNHEY and SVGAGI. With V trimmed by 7 bases and J by 2 bases, 5 bases remained unmatched. The length of the CDR3 is 14 residues. CDR3 DNA sequence: TGTGCCAGCATGCTGGGACAGGGAAACTATGGCTACACCTTC. Amino acids: CASMLGQGNYGYTF.

This chain links TRBV7-2 with TRBJ1-1; TRBD1 aligns across 9 bases. The trim removed 4 bases at V and 10 bases at J, leaving 13 bases unmatched. Germline CDR1 reads SGHTA; CDR2 reads FQGNSA. This CDR3 is built from 15 residues. CDR3 nucleotide sequence: TGTGCCAGCAGCTGGTACCCGGTGGGACAGGGTCGAGCTTTCTTT. It translates to CASSWYPVGQGRAFF.

J is TRBJ1-5 and V is TRBV7-9; 9 bases fit TRBD1. This CDR3 has 13 amino acids. Trimming at V came to 5 bases and at J to 15 bases, leaving 11 bases not matched to a gene. Per germline, CDR1 SEHNR and CDR2 FQNEAQ (reference sequence). CDR3 sequence (DNA): TGTGCCAGCAGCCCCCATTACGGGACAGGGATGCATTTT. This gives the protein CASSPHYGTGMHF.

This rearrangement joins TRBV15 to TRBJ2-1, with 10 bases fitting TRBD2. The CDR3 covers 15 residues. Germline V gene data show CDR1 as LNHNV and CDR2 as YYDKDF (reference sequence). V was clipped by 8 bases and J by 7 bases; unmatched bases: 11. CDR3 protein: CATQGAGGPGNEQFF. In nucleotides, the CDR3 is TGTGCCACCCAGGGAGCGGGAGGGCCGGGGAATGAGCAGTTCTTC.

This clone was detected only once. This chain uses TRBV6-1 with TRBJ2-6; no definite D call. The CDR3 runs to 16 residues. Trimming cost V 2 bases and J 0 bases, with 8 bases left between them. CDR1 is MNHNS, CDR2 SASEGT, per germline. CDR3 coding DNA: TGTGCCAGCAGTGAATATCTCAGCTCTGGGGCCAACGTCCTGACTTTC. Its protein product is CASSEYLSSGANVLTF.

The chain links TRBV11-2 to TRBJ2-3; TRBD2 aligns across 12 bases. CDR3 size: 18 residues. Per germline, CDR1 SGHAT and CDR2 FQNNGV. The trim removed 5 bases at V and 3 bases at J, leaving 12 bases unmatched. The CDR3 sequence is CASSPRGASGRVTDTQYF. The CDR3 DNA sequence: TGTGCCAGCAGCCCCCGGGGGGCTAGCGGGAGGGTAACAGATACGCAGTATTTT.

This sequence joins TRBV28 and TRBJ1-1; 10 bases fit TRBD1. Unmatched junction bases numbered 6, after V lost 2 bases and J lost 0 bases. Germline values: CDR1 MDHEN, CDR2 SYDVKM. CDR3 length equals 17 residues. The CDR3 DNA sequence: TGTGCCAGCAGTTTACTCCCGGGACAGGGGATGAACACTGAAGCTTTCTTT. Amino acids: CASSLLPGQGMNTEAFF.

The V call is TRBV5-1, the J call TRBJ2-5, with D possibly being TRBD2 (5 bases). The CDR3 is 11 residues long. CDR1 and CDR2 (germline): SGHRS, YFSETQ. Between the trimmed V and J ends, which lost 0 bases and 11 bases, there was a span of 8 bases. The CDR3 nucleotides are TGCGCCAGCAGCTTGGCCGGGGAGCAGTACTTC. As protein: CASSLAGEQYF.